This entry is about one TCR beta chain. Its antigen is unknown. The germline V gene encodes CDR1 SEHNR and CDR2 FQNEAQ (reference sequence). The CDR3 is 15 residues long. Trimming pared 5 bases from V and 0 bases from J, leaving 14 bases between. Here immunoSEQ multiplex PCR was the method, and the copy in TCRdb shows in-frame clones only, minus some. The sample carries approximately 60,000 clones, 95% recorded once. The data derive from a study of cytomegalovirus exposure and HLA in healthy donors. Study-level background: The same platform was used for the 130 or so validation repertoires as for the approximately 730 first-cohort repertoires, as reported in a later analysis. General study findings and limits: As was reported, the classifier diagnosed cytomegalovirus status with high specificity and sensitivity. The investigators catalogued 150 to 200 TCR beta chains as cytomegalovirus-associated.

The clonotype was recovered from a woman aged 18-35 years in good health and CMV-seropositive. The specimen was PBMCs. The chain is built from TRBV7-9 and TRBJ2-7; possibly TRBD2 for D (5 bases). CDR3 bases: TGTGCCAGCAGCCCAGAACCGGGGAACTCCTACGAGCAGTACTTC. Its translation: CASSPEPGNSYEQYF.